The 21 T cell receptor beta chains given below trace back to one sample, sequenced in a study of blood T cells in healthy people across ages. A sample-barcoded 5' primer and a J-beta primer mix were used in a second PCR of about 6 to 11 cycles. Each CDR3 protein is one row after TCRdb ran MiXCR on the 5' RACE reads. Of 1.4 million to 1.5 million distinct CDR3 sequences listed, 42% were seen once; the top ten hold roughly 7.9%. Material: blood. The receptors come from a young woman in good health.

This clonotype was seen just once. The chain employs TRBV30 and TRBJ2-1; TRBD2 matches 9 bases. V shed 3 bases, J shed 14 bases, and the junction held 11 bases outside the gene matches. This CDR3 contains 13 residues. CDR1 is GTSNPN, CDR2 SVGIG, per germline (reference sequence). The CDR3 loop reads CAWRLGSGGTEFF. The CDR3 DNA reads TGTGCCTGGAGGCTGGGTAGCGGGGGAACGGAGTTCTTC.

CDR3 sequence reads: CASSPQGEIQYF. The CDR3 region has the DNA TGTGCCAGCAGCCCCCAGGGGGAAATTCAGTACTTC. The chain combines TRBV27 with TRBJ2-7; TRBD1 agrees at 7 bases. The CDR3 sequence is 12 residues long. Unmatched junction bases numbered 9, after V lost 6 bases and J lost 10 bases. CDR1 MNHEY and CDR2 SMNVEV come from the germline V gene (reference sequence).

Note on this clonotype: It may be a read error: a sequence one base away is much more abundant. This chain connects TRBV6-2 or TRBV6-3 to TRBJ2-5; 8 bases map to TRBD1. Near its end, the DNA agrees better with TRBJ2-7, so the J call may be wrong. Per the germline V gene, CDR1 is MNHEY and CDR2 is SVGEGT. The CDR3 is 13 residues long. In DNA, the CDR3 is TGTGCCAGCACTTTGGACAGGGACTACGAGCAGTACTTC. Its protein is CASTLDRDYEQYF.

The chain employs TRBV4-2 and TRBJ2-1; 16 bases agree with TRBD2. The CDR3 consists of 17 residues. CDR1 is LGHNA and CDR2 is YNFKEQ in the germline V gene. V lost 2 bases, J lost 7 bases, and 5 bases stayed unmatched. As DNA, the CDR3 is TGTGCCAGCAGCCAATTTGGGACTAGCGGGAGGGGTAATGAGCAGTTCTTC. Amino acids: CASSQFGTSGRGNEQFF.

This clonotype was counted a few times. The chain couples TRBV4-1 to TRBJ2-7; D perhaps matches TRBD2 (5 bases). Germline-derived CDR1 and CDR2 are MGHRA and YSYEKL. V gave up 5 bases and J gave up 3 bases, with 23 bases separating them. The CDR3 runs 17 residues. In nucleotides, the CDR3 is TGCGCCAGCAGCGAGGCCAGGACTGAAGTTAATATCTACGAGCAGTACTTC. Its translation: CASSEARTEVNIYEQYF.

This clonotype was seen a few times. The genes are TRBV10-3 and TRBJ2-7; D remains unclear. With 3 bases removed from V and 0 bases from J, the gap between germline ends came to 12 bases. The CDR3 consists of 15 residues. CDR1 and CDR2 (germline): ENHRY, SYGVKD. The CDR3 region is CAISDRSGNSYEQYF. CDR3 bases: TGTGCCATCAGTGATCGGTCGGGTAACTCCTACGAGCAGTACTTC.

This chain uses TRBV5-4 with TRBJ2-3, with TRBD2 matching 9 bases. The CDR3 sequence is 18 residues long. The V segment lost 2 bases and the J segment 2 bases; nucleotides outside the gene matches: 12. Germline values: CDR1 SGHNT, CDR2 YYREEE (reference sequence). CDR3 loop: CASSFSLKIAGVTDTQYF. CDR3 nucleotides: TGTGCCAGCAGCTTTTCTTTGAAAATAGCGGGGGTCACAGATACGCAGTATTTT.

The chain combines TRBV18 with TRBJ1-1; no reliable D call. This CDR3 contains 12 residues. Germline-derived CDR1 and CDR2 are KGHSH and LQKENI. V was clipped by 3 bases and J by 8 bases, with 10 bases between them. CDR3 residues: CASSPPGREAFF. CDR3 sequence (DNA): TGTGCCAGCTCACCCCCGGGGAGGGAAGCTTTCTTT.

V usage is TRBV7-2 and J usage is TRBJ2-5; 15 bases match TRBD2. V lost 6 bases to trimming and J lost 4 bases; unmatched junction nucleotides: 12. Per the germline V gene, CDR1 is SGHTA and CDR2 is FQGNSA. The CDR3 is 18 residues long. CDR3 bases: TGTGCCAGCAGTCGAAACGGACTAGCGGGGGGGTTAGGAGAGACCCAGTACTTC. This gives the protein CASSRNGLAGGLGETQYF. The whole variable domain, filled in from reference TRBV7-2 and TRBJ2-5, reads GAGVSQSPSNKVTEKGKDVELRCDPISGHTALYWYRQSLGQGLEFLIYFQGNSAPDKSGLPSDRFSAERTGGSVSTLTIQRTQQEDSAVYLCASSRNGLAGGLGETQYFGPGTRLLVL.

The chain has TRBV29-1 and TRBJ1-3; possibly TRBD1 for D (5 bases). The V gene's germline CDR1 is SQVTM and CDR2 ANQGSEA. This CDR3 contains 14 residues. V was clipped by 3 bases and J by 0 bases, with 9 bases between them. This CDR3 is CSVDLTGSGNTIYF. The CDR3 region has the DNA TGCAGCGTTGACCTAACAGGCTCTGGAAACACCATATATTTT. Combining the CDR3 with reference TRBV29-1 and TRBJ1-3 gives the whole variable domain SAVISQKPSRDICQRGTSLTIQCQVDSQVTMMFWYRQQPGQSLTLIATANQGSEATYESGFVIDKFPISRPNLTFSTLTVSNMSPEDSSIYLCSVDLTGSGNTIYFGEGSWLTVV.

This clonotype turned up a few times. The chain links TRBV3-1 to TRBJ2-5; 10 bases line up with TRBD2. The CDR3 length is 15 residues. The V gene end was trimmed by 7 bases and the J gene end by 6 bases; junction bases not matched to a gene: 11. Germline values: CDR1 LGHDT, CDR2 YNNKEL (reference sequence). The CDR3 nucleotides are TGTGCCAGCACCACCCTAAGCGGGGGGGCGAAGACCCAGTACTTC. It yields the protein CASTTLSGGAKTQYF.

The CDR3 spells CASKGGSNMNTEAFF. The CDR3 DNA reads TGCGCCAGCAAAGGCGGGTCCAACATGAACACTGAAGCTTTCTTT. The chain is built from TRBV5-1 and TRBJ1-1; no firm D call. V lost 6 bases and J lost 0, with 15 bases in between. Germline assignment: CDR1 SGHRS and CDR2 YFSETQ. CDR3 length: 15 residues.

The chain has TRBV20-1 and TRBJ1-2, with 8 bases lining up with TRBD1. There are 15 residues in the CDR3. Germline V gene lookup returns CDR1 DFQATT and CDR2 SNEGSKA (reference sequence). The V gene end was trimmed by 1 base and the J gene end by 4 bases; junction bases not matched to a gene: 8. The CDR3 DNA is TGCAGTGCTAGAGGATTCCTACAGGGGGGCTATGGCTACACCTTC. Amino acid sequence: CSARGFLQGGYGYTF.

This clonotype was recorded a few times. This chain uses TRBV2 with TRBJ2-7; 7 positions match TRBD1. The length of the CDR3 is 13 residues. Germline assignment: CDR1 SNHLY and CDR2 FYNNEI. V shed 8 bases and J 2 bases; nucleotides not matched to a gene: 6. The CDR3 nucleotides are TGTGCCAGCGGTGGGGACAGCGCCTACGAGCAGTACTTC. Its protein is CASGGDSAYEQYF.

The rearrangement uses TRBV4-1 and TRBJ2-1; TRBD2 matches at 10 bases. CDR1 and CDR2 (germline): MGHRA, YSYEKL. The J segment lost 7 bases and the V segment lost 2 bases, leaving 8 bases of the junction unmatched. CDR3 length equals 16 residues. In DNA, the CDR3 is TGCGCCAGCAGCCAACCCCTAGCGGGGGCTGGGAATGAGCAGTTCTTC. This codes for CASSQPLAGAGNEQFF.

This clonotype was counted ten times or more. The V and J genes are TRBV5-1 and TRBJ2-4; TRBD1 agrees at 8 bases. This CDR3 region has 14 residues. Trimming cost V 3 bases and J 5 bases; bases outside gene matches: 4. CDR1 and CDR2 from the germline V gene are SGHRS and YFSETQ. The CDR3 region has the DNA TGCGCCAGCAGCTCGCAGGGACAGGAAAACATTCAGTACTTC. Protein sequence: CASSSQGQENIQYF.

J is TRBJ1-6 and V is TRBV30; 7 bases line up with TRBD1. V was clipped by 1 base and J by 7 bases; unmatched bases: 10. This CDR3 region has 16 residues. Germline assignment: CDR1 GTSNPN and CDR2 SVGIG (reference sequence). This chain's CDR3 is CAWSAPRGLQNSPLHF. The CDR3, as DNA: TGTGCCTGGAGTGCGCCTAGGGGGCTTCAGAATTCACCCCTCCACTTT.

The chain has TRBV6-1 and TRBJ2-1; tentative D call: TRBD1 (6 bases). Trimming shortened V by 4 bases and J by 0 bases, and 19 bases separated the two germline ends. Germline assignment: CDR1 MNHNS and CDR2 SASEGT. The CDR3 has 18 amino acids. CDR3 protein: CASSVLDRPGNSYNEQFF. DNA of the CDR3: TGTGCCAGCAGTGTTTTAGACAGGCCAGGAAACTCCTACAATGAGCAGTTCTTC.

With respect to this clonotype: This may arise from a read error, as a much more abundant clone is one base away. The gene calls are TRBV7-9 and TRBJ1-1; D remains unclear. V was pared by 0 bases and J by 1 base, with 3 bases between. CDR1 and CDR2 (germline): SEHNR, FQNEAQ (reference sequence). The CDR3 runs to 13 residues. The CDR3 bases are TGTGCCAGCAGCTTAGCGTGGAACACTGAAGCTTTCTTT. This sequence encodes CASSLAWNTEAFF.

The genes are TRBV9 and TRBJ1-5, with D possibly being TRBD1 (5 bases). Germline V gene sequence: CDR1 SGDLS, CDR2 YYNGEE. This CDR3 is 21 amino acids long. V lost 3 bases and J 0 bases, leaving 28 bases between the germline ends. In nucleotides, the CDR3 is TGTGCCAGCAGCGCTGAGACAGACCAAGGCCCAATAAATTATAGCAATCAGCCCCAGCATTTT. This sequence encodes CASSAETDQGPINYSNQPQHF.

The rearrangement links TRBV14 to TRBJ2-7, with D possibly being TRBD1 (6 bases). The CDR3 is 16 amino acids. Germline CDR1 reads SGHDN; CDR2 reads FVKESK. Trimming took 4 bases from V and 1 from J, leaving 17 bases between them. The DNA for the CDR3 is TGTGCCAGCAGCCCTGTCCCCAGGGGCCGTTCCTACGAGCAGTACTTC. Its translation is CASSPVPRGRSYEQYF.